Below, 5 T cell receptor beta chains from the same sample are listed, as sequenced in a study of cytomegalovirus exposure and HLA in healthy donors. Only in-frame clones appear in the TCRdb table, and some are missing; sequencing was by immunoSEQ multiplex PCR. The sample lists approximately 260,000 clones, 70% to 90% occurring once. Sequenced input: PBMCs. The receptors derive from a woman in her 30s in good health and CMV-seropositive.

This sequence joins TRBV5-4 and TRBJ2-5; D unresolved. CDR3 size: 13 residues. Germline lookup yields CDR1 SGHNT and CDR2 YYREEE (reference sequence). Between the trimmed V and J ends, which lost 0 bases and 3 bases, there was a span of 6 bases. The CDR3 loop is CASSLDSKETQYF. The DNA for the CDR3 is TGTGCCAGCAGCTTGGATAGCAAAGAGACCCAGTACTTC.

CDR3 sequence: CASSFSGAEAFF. The DNA for the CDR3 is TGTGCCAGCAGCTTTTCCGGAGCTGAAGCTTTCTTT. V gene TRBV11-3 combines with J gene TRBJ1-1; D remains ambiguous. The CDR3 runs to 12 residues. CDR1 and CDR2 (germline): SGHNT, YENEEA. Trimming cost V 3 bases and J 6 bases, with 8 bases left between them.

The V call is TRBV5-4, the J call TRBJ2-3, with 7 positions matching TRBD2. The CDR3 is made up of 15 amino acids. Germline CDR1 is SGHNT and CDR2 is YYREEE (reference sequence). Trimming removed 2 bases from V and 6 bases from J; junction bases left unmatched: 9. CDR3 protein: CASSFGGRPFDTQYF. Written as DNA, the CDR3 is TGTGCCAGCAGCTTTGGCGGGAGACCGTTTGATACGCAGTATTTT.

The V and J genes are TRBV7-3 and TRBJ2-7, with 10 nucleotides matching TRBD1. Germline lookup yields CDR1 SGHTA and CDR2 FQGTGA. V lost 3 bases, J lost 5 bases, and 4 bases stayed unmatched. The CDR3 loop spans 14 amino acids. CDR3 sequence reads: CASSFGGQGHEQYF. In DNA, the CDR3 is TGTGCCAGCAGCTTCGGGGGACAGGGGCACGAGCAGTACTTC. Filled out from reference TRBV7-3 and TRBJ2-7, the complete variable domain reads GAGVSQTPSNKVTEKGKYVELRCDPISGHTALYWYRQSLGQGPEFLIYFQGTGAADDSGLPNDRFFAVRPEGSVSTLKIQRTERGDSAVYLCASSFGGQGHEQYFGPGTRLTVT.

This sequence joins TRBV15 and TRBJ2-7, with 7 bases matching TRBD2. The CDR3 totals 17 residues. Germline assignment: CDR1 LNHNV and CDR2 YYDKDF (reference sequence). The trim removed 5 bases at V and 0 bases at J, leaving 13 bases unmatched. CDR3 nucleotides: TGTGCCACCAGCCCCCAGTGGCGGGGGTTGAGCTCCTACGAGCAGTACTTC. It is translated as CATSPQWRGLSSYEQYF.